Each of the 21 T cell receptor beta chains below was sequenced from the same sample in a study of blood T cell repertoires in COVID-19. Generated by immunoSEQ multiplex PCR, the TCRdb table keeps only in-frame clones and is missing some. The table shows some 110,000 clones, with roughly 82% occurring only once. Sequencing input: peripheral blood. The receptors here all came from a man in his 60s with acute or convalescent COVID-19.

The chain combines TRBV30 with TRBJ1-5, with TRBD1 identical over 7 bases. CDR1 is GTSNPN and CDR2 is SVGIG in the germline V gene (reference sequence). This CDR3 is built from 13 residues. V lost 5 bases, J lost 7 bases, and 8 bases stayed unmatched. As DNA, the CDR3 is TGTGCCTGGGACACAGGGGCGAGGCAGCCCCAGCATTTT. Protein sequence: CAWDTGARQPQHF.

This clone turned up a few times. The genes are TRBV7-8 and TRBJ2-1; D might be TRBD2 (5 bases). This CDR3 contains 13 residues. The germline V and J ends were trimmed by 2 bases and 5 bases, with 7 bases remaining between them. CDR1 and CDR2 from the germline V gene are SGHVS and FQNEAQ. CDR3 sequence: CASSLMRDNEQFF. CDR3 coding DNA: TGTGCCAGCAGCTTAATGCGGGACAATGAGCAGTTCTTC.

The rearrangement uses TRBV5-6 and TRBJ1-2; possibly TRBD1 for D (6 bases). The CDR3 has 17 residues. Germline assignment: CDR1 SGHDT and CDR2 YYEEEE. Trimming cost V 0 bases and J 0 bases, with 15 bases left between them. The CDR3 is CASSLGGWDTPNYGYTF. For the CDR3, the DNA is TGTGCCAGCAGCTTGGGGGGATGGGACACTCCTAACTATGGCTACACCTTC.

CDR3 DNA: TGTGCCAGTAGTATGACAGGGGTCGATCAGCCCCAGCATTTT. Residues: CASSMTGVDQPQHF. The V and J genes are TRBV19 and TRBJ1-5; 8 positions agree with TRBD1. This CDR3 contains 14 residues. Germline values: CDR1 LNHDA, CDR2 SQIVND (reference sequence). Trimming took 3 bases from V and 5 from J; bases not matched to a gene: 3.

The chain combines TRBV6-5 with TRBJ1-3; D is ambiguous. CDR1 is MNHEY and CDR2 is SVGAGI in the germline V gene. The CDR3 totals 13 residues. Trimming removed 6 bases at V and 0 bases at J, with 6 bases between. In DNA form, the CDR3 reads TGTGCCAGCAGGTGGAGCTCTGGAAACACCATATATTTT. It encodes CASRWSSGNTIYF.

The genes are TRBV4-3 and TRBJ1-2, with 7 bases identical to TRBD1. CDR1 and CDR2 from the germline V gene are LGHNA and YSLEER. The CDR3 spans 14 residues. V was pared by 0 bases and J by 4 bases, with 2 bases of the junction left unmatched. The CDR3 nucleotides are TGCGCCAGCAGCCAAGATCGGACAGGCTATGGCTACACCTTC. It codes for CASSQDRTGYGYTF.

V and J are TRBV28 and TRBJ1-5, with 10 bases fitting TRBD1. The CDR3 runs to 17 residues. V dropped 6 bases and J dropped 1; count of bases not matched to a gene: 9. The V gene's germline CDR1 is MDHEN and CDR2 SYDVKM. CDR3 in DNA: TGTGCCAGCAGGCTGCGGGACAGGGGAGGGAGCAATCAGCCCCAGCATTTT. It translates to CASRLRDRGGSNQPQHF.

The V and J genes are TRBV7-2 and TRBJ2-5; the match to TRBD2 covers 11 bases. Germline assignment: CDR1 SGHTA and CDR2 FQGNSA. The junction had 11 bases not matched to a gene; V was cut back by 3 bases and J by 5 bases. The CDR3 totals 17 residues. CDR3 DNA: TGTGCCAGCAGCTTCGGGGTCATAGCGGGGGGGCTGGAGACCCAGTACTTC. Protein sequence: CASSFGVIAGGLETQYF.

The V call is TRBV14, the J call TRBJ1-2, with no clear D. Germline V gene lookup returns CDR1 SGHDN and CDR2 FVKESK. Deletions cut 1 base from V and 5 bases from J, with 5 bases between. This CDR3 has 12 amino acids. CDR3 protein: CASSQGRYGYTF. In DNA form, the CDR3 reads TGTGCCAGCAGCCAAGGCCGGTATGGCTACACCTTC.

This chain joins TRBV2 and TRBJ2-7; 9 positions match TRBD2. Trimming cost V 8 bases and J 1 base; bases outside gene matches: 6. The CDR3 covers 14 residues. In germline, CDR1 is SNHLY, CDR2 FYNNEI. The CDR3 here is CASCGGGRSYEQYF. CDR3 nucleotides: TGTGCCAGCTGCGGGGGGGGAAGGTCCTACGAGCAGTACTTC.

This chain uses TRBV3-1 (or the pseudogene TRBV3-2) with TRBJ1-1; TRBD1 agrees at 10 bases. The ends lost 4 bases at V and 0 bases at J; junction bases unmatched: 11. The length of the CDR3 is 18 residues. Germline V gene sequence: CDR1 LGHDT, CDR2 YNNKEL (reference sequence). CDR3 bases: TGTGCCAGCAGCCTCTACGGACAGGGGGGGAGGATGAACACTGAAGCTTTCTTT. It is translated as CASSLYGQGGRMNTEAFF.

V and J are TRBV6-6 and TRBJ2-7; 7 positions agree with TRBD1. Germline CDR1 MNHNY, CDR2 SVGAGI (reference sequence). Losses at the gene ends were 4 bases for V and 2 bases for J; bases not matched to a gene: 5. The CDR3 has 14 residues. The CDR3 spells CASSSDRPAYEQYF. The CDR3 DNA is TGTGCCAGCAGTTCGGACAGGCCGGCCTACGAGCAGTACTTC.

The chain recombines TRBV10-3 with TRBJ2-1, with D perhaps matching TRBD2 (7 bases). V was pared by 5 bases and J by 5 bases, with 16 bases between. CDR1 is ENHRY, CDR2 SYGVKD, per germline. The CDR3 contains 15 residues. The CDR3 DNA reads TGTGCCATCAGTCCGCCCGGGGGGCTTAACAATGAGCAGTTCTTC. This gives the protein CAISPPGGLNNEQFF.

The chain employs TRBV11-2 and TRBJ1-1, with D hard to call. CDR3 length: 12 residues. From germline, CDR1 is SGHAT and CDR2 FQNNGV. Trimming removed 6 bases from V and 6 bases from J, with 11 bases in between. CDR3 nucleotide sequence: TGTGCCAGCAGGACTTTAGGCGCTGAAGCTTTCTTT. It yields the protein CASRTLGAEAFF.

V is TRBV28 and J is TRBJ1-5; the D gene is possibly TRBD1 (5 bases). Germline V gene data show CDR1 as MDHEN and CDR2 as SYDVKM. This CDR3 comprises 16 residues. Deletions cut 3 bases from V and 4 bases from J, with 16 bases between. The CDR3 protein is CASSFGGAPYNQPQHF. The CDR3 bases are TGTGCCAGCAGTTTCGGTGGGGCCCCCTATAATCAGCCCCAGCATTTT.

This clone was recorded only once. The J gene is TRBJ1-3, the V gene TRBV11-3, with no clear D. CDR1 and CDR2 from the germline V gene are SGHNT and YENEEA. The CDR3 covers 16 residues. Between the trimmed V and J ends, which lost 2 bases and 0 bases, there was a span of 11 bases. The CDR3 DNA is TGTGCCAGCAGCTTACAACGACTGATCTCTGGAAACACCATATATTTT. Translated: CASSLQRLISGNTIYF.

CDR3 sequence: CAWGRGLNYEQYF. The DNA for the CDR3 is TGTGCCTGGGGACGGGGACTAAATTACGAGCAGTACTTC. The V gene is TRBV30, the J gene TRBJ2-7; 7 bases are a match to TRBD2. The ends lost 5 bases at V and 4 bases at J; junction bases unmatched: 8. CDR1 and CDR2 (germline): GTSNPN, SVGIG (reference sequence). CDR3 length equals 13 residues.

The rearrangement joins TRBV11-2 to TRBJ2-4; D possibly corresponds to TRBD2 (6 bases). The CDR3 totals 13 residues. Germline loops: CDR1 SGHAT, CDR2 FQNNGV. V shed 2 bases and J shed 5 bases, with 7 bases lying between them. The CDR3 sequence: CASSLWGENIQYF. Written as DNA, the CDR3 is TGTGCCAGCAGCTTATGGGGGGAAAACATTCAGTACTTC.

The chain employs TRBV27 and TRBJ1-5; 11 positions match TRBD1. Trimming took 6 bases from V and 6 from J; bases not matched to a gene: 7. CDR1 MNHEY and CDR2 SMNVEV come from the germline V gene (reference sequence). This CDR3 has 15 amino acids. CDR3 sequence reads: CASSPGTGGSQPQHF. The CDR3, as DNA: TGTGCCAGCAGCCCCGGGACAGGGGGGAGTCAGCCCCAGCATTTT.

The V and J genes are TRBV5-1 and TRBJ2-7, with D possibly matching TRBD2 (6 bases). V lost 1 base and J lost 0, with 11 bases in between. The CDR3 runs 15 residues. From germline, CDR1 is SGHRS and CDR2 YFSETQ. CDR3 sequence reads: CASSLSGSDSYEQYF. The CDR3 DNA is TGCGCCAGCAGCTTGAGCGGGTCAGACTCCTACGAGCAGTACTTC.

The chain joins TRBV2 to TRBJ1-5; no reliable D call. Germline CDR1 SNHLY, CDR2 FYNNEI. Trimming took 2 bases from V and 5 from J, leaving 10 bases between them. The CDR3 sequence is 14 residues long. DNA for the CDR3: TGTGCCAGCAGTGAATTGTCTCGGGATCAGCCCCAGCATTTT. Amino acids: CASSELSRDQPQHF.